These 9 T cell receptor beta chains share one sample of origin, sequenced in a study of cytomegalovirus exposure and HLA in healthy donors. In the PCR, 60 Vbeta and 13 Jbeta primers were used. TCRdb's copy holds only in-frame clones and misses some; the assay was immunoSEQ multiplex PCR. This sample yields about 190,000 clones, of which roughly 81% are seen a single time; approximately 3.1% belongs to the top ten. Sequencing used PBMCs. These receptors all stem from a woman in her 30s in good health and CMV-seropositive.

The rearrangement links TRBV5-1 to TRBJ1-4; possibly TRBD1 for D (6 bases). The germline gives CDR1 SGHRS, CDR2 YFSETQ. This CDR3 region has 15 residues. Trimming cost V 6 bases and J 7 bases, with 19 bases left between them. The CDR3 sequence is CASKGRGKDREKLFF. Written as DNA, the CDR3 is TGCGCCAGCAAAGGGAGGGGGAAGGATCGTGAAAAACTGTTTTTT.

The gene calls are TRBV18 and TRBJ1-1; D not certain. V lost 6 bases to trimming and J lost 1 base, with 15 bases between them. CDR1 and CDR2 (germline): KGHSH, LQKENI. This CDR3 has 15 amino acids. The CDR3 reads CASSSRETPNTEAFF. As DNA, the CDR3 is TGTGCCAGCTCCTCACGGGAGACACCGAACACTGAAGCTTTCTTT.

This clone turned up a few times. The gene calls are TRBV5-1 and TRBJ1-2; TRBD1 matches 8 bases. Germline values: CDR1 SGHRS, CDR2 YFSETQ. This CDR3 comprises 14 residues. Trimming at V came to 4 bases and at J to 3 bases, leaving 5 bases not matched to a gene. CDR3 protein: CASSGDRSDYGYTF. Written as DNA, the CDR3 is TGCGCCAGCAGCGGGGACAGGTCGGACTATGGCTACACCTTC.

This clone showed up just a few times. V usage is TRBV7-9 and J usage is TRBJ2-7, with D unclear. This CDR3 is 13 amino acids long. The V gene's germline CDR1 is SEHNR and CDR2 FQNEAQ (reference sequence). With 1 base removed from V and 3 bases from J, the gap between germline ends came to 7 bases. CDR3 bases: TGTGCCAGCAGCTTAGGGCAAGTCTACGAGCAGTACTTC. Its translation is CASSLGQVYEQYF.

The V call is TRBV5-5, the J call TRBJ1-4; 8 bases agree with TRBD1. This CDR3 contains 14 residues. V gave up 0 bases and J gave up 8 bases; unmatched junction bases: 3. Per germline, CDR1 SGHKS and CDR2 YYEKEE (reference sequence). CDR3 in amino acids: CASSLGQGREKLFF. CDR3 nucleotide sequence: TGTGCCAGCAGCTTGGGACAGGGGCGAGAAAAACTGTTTTTT.

The chain joins TRBV2 to TRBJ1-1, with D hard to call. The V end was cut by 6 bases, the J end by 8 bases, with 7 bases between. Looked up from germline, CDR1 is SNHLY and CDR2 is FYNNEI. This CDR3 is built from 10 residues. CDR3 amino acids: CASRGVEAFF. The CDR3 DNA is TGTGCCAGCAGAGGAGTCGAAGCTTTCTTT.

This chain connects TRBV28 to TRBJ2-1; 7 positions agree with TRBD2. The CDR3 runs to 15 residues. After removal of 2 bases from V and 10 bases from J, the junction contained 11 bases not matched to a gene. Germline CDR1 is MDHEN and CDR2 is SYDVKM. CDR3 sequence reads: CASSLSGMTGPEQFF. The CDR3 DNA is TGTGCCAGCAGTTTAAGCGGGATGACCGGGCCGGAGCAGTTCTTC.

The chain employs TRBV28 and TRBJ2-7; 7 bases agree with TRBD2. V trimming: 3 bases; J trimming: 6 bases; junction bases outside the gene matches: 2. This CDR3 contains 12 residues. Germline-derived CDR1 and CDR2 are MDHEN and SYDVKM. The DNA of the CDR3 is TGTGCCAGCAGTTTTGGCGGGGGCGAGCAGTACTTC. Residues: CASSFGGGEQYF.

The chain couples TRBV11-2 to TRBJ2-7; 7 nucleotides agree with TRBD2. The CDR3 loop spans 14 amino acids. Trimming removed 5 bases from V and 3 bases from J; junction bases left unmatched: 7. Germline CDR1 reads SGHAT; CDR2 reads FQNNGV. CDR3 in DNA: TGTGCCAGCAGCCGACGGGGGGATCTCTACGAGCAGTACTTC. This sequence encodes CASSRRGDLYEQYF.